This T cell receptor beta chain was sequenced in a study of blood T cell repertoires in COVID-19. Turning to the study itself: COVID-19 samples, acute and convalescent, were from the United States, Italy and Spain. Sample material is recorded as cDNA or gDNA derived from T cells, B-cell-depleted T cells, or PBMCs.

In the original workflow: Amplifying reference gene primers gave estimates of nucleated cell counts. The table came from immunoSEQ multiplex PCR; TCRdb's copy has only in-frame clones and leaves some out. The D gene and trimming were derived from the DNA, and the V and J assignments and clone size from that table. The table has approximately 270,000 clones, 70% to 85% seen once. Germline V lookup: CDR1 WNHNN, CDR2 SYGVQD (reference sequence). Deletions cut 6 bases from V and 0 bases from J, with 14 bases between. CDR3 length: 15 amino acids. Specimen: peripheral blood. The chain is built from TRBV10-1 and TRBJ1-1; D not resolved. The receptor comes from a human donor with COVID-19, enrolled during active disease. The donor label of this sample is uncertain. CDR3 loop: CASSRENIVNTEAFF. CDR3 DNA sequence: TGCGCCAGCAGCCGGGAGAACATCGTGAACACTGAAGCTTTCTTT.